The T cell receptor beta chain under discussion was sequenced for a study of regulatory T cells in long-lasting Graves disease. Study-wide results and limits: Segments TRBV28, TRBJ1-2 and TRBJ2-5 showed preferential usage in persistent disease.

Specified time point: newly diagnosed GD, antithyroid drugs for less than 3 months. Extracted PBMC RNA gave rise to the TCR library. Arm-PCR of CDR3 regions with iRepertoire HTBI primers generated TCR beta libraries. TCRdb reanalysed the multiplex PCR reads using MiXCR and keeps one entry per CDR3 protein. The sample carries some 450,000 distinct CDR3 sequences, around 17% recorded once. To note about this clonotype: Its antigen remains unidentified. With a much larger clone just one base away, this may be a read error.

The CDR3 spans 14 residues. Germline values: CDR1 DFQATT, CDR2 SNEGSKA (reference sequence). The data also belong to a second study, concerning T cells in Graves' hyperthyroidism and ophthalmopathy. That paper adds: Newly diagnosed hyperthyroidism patients aged 18 to 65 years had disease lasting under 2 months.

The sequence came from a woman aged 25 to 45 with Graves disease. Sequenced here: peripheral blood mononuclear cells (PBMCs), sampled at new diagnosis, from a patient treated with antithyroid drugs. The chain has TRBV20-1 and TRBJ2-1; D is undetermined. The DNA matches TRBJ2-5 better at its end, which makes the J call doubtful. The CDR3, as DNA: TGCAGTGCTAGAGGTATCCTCCTTTCTAGGGACCAGTACTTC. Encoded protein: CSARGILLSRDQYF.